This is a list of T cell receptor beta chains from one sample in a study of beta chain features in type 1 diabetes. This table comes from immunoSEQ multiplex PCR, and its TCRdb copy is limited to in-frame clones, with some not included. The sample records under 950,000 clones, 15% to 20% being singletons. The specimen sequenced was naive CD4+ T cells from blood. Every receptor here comes from a woman under 30 in good health. Each CDR3 is given with its conserved first and last residue. A D gene is named only where the DNA matches it firmly. Clone size appears in some rows only: once, few, many, or a class for an expanded clone.

j_call v_call clone_size d_call cdr3_nt cdr3_aa
TRBJ1-2 TRBV5-6 . . TGTGCCAGCAGCTTTGGATCCGGGGGCTACACCTTC CASSFGSGGYTF
TRBJ1-1 TRBV9 few TRBD1 TGTGCCAGCAGCGGACAAACAGGGGGCACTGAAGCTTTCTTT CASSGQTGGTEAFF
TRBJ1-2 TRBV7-2 . TRBD1 TGTGCCAGCAGCTTAGCCGGGACAGGGAACTATGGCTACACCTTC CASSLAGTGNYGYTF
TRBJ1-1 TRBV10-2 . TRBD1 TGCGCCAGCAGTGGTACCGGGACAGGGGCCCGTGAAGCTTTCTTT CASSGTGTGAREAFF
TRBJ2-1 TRBV28 few . TGTGCCAGCAGCCCATCCGGGATCCCCTATGAGCAGTTCTTC CASSPSGIPYEQFF
TRBJ2-7 TRBV28 . . TGTGCCAGCAGTTTGGGTCCGGGGTACGAGCAGTACTTC CASSLGPGYEQYF
TRBJ2-5 TRBV18 few TRBD2 TGTGCCAGCTCACCCCGGACTAGCGGGGACTCCCAGTACTTC CASSPRTSGDSQYF
TRBJ2-7 TRBV7-2 . . TGTGCCAGCAGCTTATCAAGCAGCCACTCTCCCTACGAGCAGTACTTC CASSLSSSHSPYEQYF
TRBJ2-1 TRBV18 . . TGTGCCAGCTCACCACGGAATTACAATGAGCAGTTCTTC CASSPRNYNEQFF
TRBJ1-1 TRBV4-3 . . TGCGCCAGCAGCCAAGTGGCGGGGGGGACGAACACTGAAGCTTTCTTT CASSQVAGGTNTEAFF
TRBJ1-1 TRBV6-5 few . TGTGCCAGCAGTCCCGGGTGGGGGGCTTCGACGGCTTTCTTT CASSPGWGASTAFF
TRBJ2-1 TRBV6-4 . TRBD1 TGTGCCAGCAGACCCACAGGGGCCGGTGAGCAGTTCTTC CASRPTGAGEQFF
TRBJ2-5 TRBV6-6 few . TGTGCCAGCAGGGCAGGCCAAGAGACCCAGTACTTC CASRAGQETQYF
TRBJ2-7 TRBV27 few TRBD1 TGTGCCAGCGGCAGGCCAGGGGGCGGCGAGCAGTACTTC CASGRPGGGEQYF
TRBJ2-1 TRBV5-4 . TRBD2 TGTGCCAGCAGTCGGAGTATAGCGGGATCCTACAATGAGCAGTTCTTC CASSRSIAGSYNEQFF
TRBJ2-4 TRBV5-1 few TRBD2 TGCGCCAGCAGCTTGGATCGCCTAGCGGGAGGGGACATTCAGTACTTC CASSLDRLAGGDIQYF
TRBJ1-1 TRBV18 few . TGTGCCAGCTCACCGGAGTTCACTGAAGCTTTCTTT CASSPEFTEAFF
TRBJ1-2 TRBV7-9 . . TGTGCCAGCAGCTTGGGTCTCGGTAGCGGCGACTATGGCTACACCTTC CASSLGLGSGDYGYTF
TRBJ1-5 TRBV6-1 . . TGTGCCAGCAGCCGGGGACTCAATCAGCCCCAGCATTTT CASSRGLNQPQHF
TRBJ2-5 TRBV6-5 . . TGTGCCAGCAGTTACGAACAGGGCCGGCGAGAGACCCAGTACTTC CASSYEQGRRETQYF
TRBJ2-5 TRBV5-4 few . TGTGCCAGCAGCTTGGGCGGGCACGGTCTCCAAGAGACCCAGTACTTC CASSLGGHGLQETQYF
TRBJ2-1 TRBV7-9 . TRBD2 TGTGCCAGCACTCCCGGGGTTGCGGGAGACAATGAGCAGTTCTTC CASTPGVAGDNEQFF
TRBJ2-3 TRBV18 few . TGTGCCAGCTCACCGCGGCCACTGACAGCTAGCACAGATACGCAGTATTTT CASSPRPLTASTDTQYF
TRBJ2-3 TRBV28 . . TGTGCCAGCAGCCAGCTAGGATATACGCAGTATTTT CASSQLGYTQYF
TRBJ1-3 TRBV18 . . TGTGCCAGCTCAGGGGGCGATTCCTCTGGAAACACCATATATTTT CASSGGDSSGNTIYF
TRBJ2-6 TRBV9 . TRBD1 TGTGCCAGCAGCGTAGCGGGACAGGGCTCTGGGGCCAACGTCCTGACTTTC CASSVAGQGSGANVLTF
TRBJ2-2 TRBV13 . TRBD2 TGTGCCAGCAGCCCCAGGGTGCGAGCGGGAGGGAATTACACCGGGGAGCTGTTTTTT CASSPRVRAGGNYTGELFF
TRBJ2-1 TRBV7-2 . . TGTGCCAGCAGCTTAAGGTTTAACACCTACTCCTACAATGAGCAGTTCTTC CASSLRFNTYSYNEQFF
TRBJ2-5 TRBV18 . . TGTGCCAGCTCACCACGCGATGCGGGGAATGGGGAGACCCAGTACTTC CASSPRDAGNGETQYF
TRBJ2-2 TRBV11-3 . TRBD2 TGTGCCAGCAGCCGTAACTACGCGGGAGGCCCCGGGGAGCTGTTTTTT CASSRNYAGGPGELFF
TRBJ1-5 TRBV7-2 few . TGTGCCAGCAGCTTAGGAGTCGGTCGAGGTCAGCCCCAGCATTTT CASSLGVGRGQPQHF